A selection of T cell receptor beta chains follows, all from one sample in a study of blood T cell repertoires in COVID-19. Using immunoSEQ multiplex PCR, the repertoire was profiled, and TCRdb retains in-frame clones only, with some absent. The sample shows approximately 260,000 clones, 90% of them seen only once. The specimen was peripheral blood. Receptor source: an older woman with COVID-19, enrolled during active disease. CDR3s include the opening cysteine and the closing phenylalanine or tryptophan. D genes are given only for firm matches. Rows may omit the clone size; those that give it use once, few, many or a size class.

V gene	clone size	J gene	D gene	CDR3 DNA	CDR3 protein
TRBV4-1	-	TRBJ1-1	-	TGCGCCAGCAGCCAACGTACAGGCCCGATGAACACTGAAGCTTTCTTT	CASSQRTGPMNTEAFF
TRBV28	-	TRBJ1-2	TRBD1	TGTGCCAGCAGTCCCGCCGGGACAGGGGTTTTTTTTGGCTACACCTTC	CASSPAGTGVFFGYTF
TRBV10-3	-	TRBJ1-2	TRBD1	TGTGCCATCAGTGACTTGACAGGGAACACCTTC	CAISDLTGNTF
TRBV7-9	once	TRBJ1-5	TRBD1	TGTGCCAGCAGTCGCGACAGGGTAGGCAATCAGCCCCAGCATTTT	CASSRDRVGNQPQHF
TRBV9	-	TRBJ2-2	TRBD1	TGTGCCAGCAGCCTTCGACAGGGAAGCACCGGGGAGCTGTTTTTT	CASSLRQGSTGELFF
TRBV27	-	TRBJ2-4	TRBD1	TGTGCCAGCAGTTCAGGGACAGGGAGAGACATTCAGTACTTC	CASSSGTGRDIQYF
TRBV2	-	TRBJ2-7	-	TGTGCCAGCAGTGAACTCGTCTACTACGAGCAGTACTTC	CASSELVYYEQYF
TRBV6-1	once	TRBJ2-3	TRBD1	TGTGCCAGCAGTGAAGCAGGGACAGGGGGCATTACAGATACGCAGTATTTT	CASSEAGTGGITDTQYF
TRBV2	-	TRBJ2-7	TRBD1	TGTGCCAGCAGCAAAAAGGGACAGGGTCCATCCCCTACCTACGAGCAGTACTTC	CASSKKGQGPSPTYEQYF
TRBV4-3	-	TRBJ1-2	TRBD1	TGCGCCAGCAGCCATGGGGACAGGGGATTTGGCTACACCTTC	CASSHGDRGFGYTF
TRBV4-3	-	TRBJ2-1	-	TGCGCCAGCAGCCAAGATCTAAGAGGGTACAATGAGCAGTTCTTC	CASSQDLRGYNEQFF
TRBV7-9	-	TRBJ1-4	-	TGTGCCAGCAGCCTCCTAACTAATGAAAAACTGTTTTTT	CASSLLTNEKLFF
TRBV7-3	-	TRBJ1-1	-	TGTGCCAGCAGCTCGGACTCCGCGGGCACTGAAGCTTTCTTT	CASSSDSAGTEAFF